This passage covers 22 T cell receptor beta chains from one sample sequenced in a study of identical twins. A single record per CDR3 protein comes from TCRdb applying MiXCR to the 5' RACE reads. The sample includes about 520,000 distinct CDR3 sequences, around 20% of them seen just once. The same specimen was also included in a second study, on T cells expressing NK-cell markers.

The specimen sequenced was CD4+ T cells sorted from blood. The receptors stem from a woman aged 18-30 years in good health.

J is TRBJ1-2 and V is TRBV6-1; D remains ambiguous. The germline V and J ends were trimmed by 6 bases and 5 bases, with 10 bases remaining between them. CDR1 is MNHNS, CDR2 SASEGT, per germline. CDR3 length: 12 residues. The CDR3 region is CASSQTYYGYTF. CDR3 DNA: TGTGCCAGCAGCCAGACGTATTATGGCTACACCTTC.

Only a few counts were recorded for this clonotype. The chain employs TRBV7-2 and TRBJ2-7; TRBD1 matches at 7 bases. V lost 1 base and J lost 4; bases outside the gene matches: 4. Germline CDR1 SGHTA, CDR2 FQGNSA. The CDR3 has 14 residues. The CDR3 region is CASSLGDRTYEQYF. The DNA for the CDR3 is TGTGCCAGCAGCTTAGGGGACAGAACGTACGAGCAGTACTTC.

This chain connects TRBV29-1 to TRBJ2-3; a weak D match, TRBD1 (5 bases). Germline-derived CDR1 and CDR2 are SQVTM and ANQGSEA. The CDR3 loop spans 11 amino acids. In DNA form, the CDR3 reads TGCACCGTAGGGGTCAGGGATACGCAGTATTTT. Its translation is CTVGVRDTQYF.

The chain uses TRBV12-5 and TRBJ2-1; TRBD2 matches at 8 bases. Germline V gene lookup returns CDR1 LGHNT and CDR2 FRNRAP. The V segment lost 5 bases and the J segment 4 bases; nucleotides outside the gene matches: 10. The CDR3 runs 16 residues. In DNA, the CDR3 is TGTGCTAGTGGTGGAGGGGCGGGAGGCGGATACAATGAGCAGTTCTTC. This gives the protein CASGGGAGGGYNEQFF.

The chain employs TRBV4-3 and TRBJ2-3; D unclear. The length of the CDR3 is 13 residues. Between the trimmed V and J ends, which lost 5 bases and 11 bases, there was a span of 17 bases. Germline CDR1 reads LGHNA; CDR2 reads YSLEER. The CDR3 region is CASSSKAELRQYF. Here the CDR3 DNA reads TGCGCCAGCAGCTCAAAGGCAGAACTACGGCAGTATTTT.

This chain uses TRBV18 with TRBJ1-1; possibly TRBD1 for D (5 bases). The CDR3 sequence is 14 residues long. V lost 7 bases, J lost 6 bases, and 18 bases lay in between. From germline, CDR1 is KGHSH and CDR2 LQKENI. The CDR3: CASFNQGTGAEAFF. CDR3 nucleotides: TGTGCCAGCTTTAACCAGGGAACGGGCGCTGAAGCTTTCTTT. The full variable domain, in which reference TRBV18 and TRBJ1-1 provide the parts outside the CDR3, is NAGVMQNPRHLVRRRGQEARLRCSPMKGHSHVYWYRQLPEEGLKFMVYLQKENIIDESGMPKERFSAEFPKEGPSILRIQQVVRGDSAAYFCASFNQGTGAEAFFGQGTRLTVV.

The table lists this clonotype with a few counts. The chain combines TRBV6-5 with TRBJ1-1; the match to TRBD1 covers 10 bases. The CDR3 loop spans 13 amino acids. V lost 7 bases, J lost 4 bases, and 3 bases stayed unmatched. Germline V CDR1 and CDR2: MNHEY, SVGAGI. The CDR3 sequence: CASIRDRGTEAFF. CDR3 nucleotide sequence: TGTGCCAGCATTAGGGACAGGGGCACTGAAGCTTTCTTT.

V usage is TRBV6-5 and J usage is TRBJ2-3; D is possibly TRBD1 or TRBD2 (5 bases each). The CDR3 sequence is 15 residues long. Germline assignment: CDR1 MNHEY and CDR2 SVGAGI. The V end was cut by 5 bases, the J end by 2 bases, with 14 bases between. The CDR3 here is CASSTERGATDTQYF. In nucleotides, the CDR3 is TGTGCCAGCAGTACTGAAAGAGGGGCCACAGATACGCAGTATTTT.

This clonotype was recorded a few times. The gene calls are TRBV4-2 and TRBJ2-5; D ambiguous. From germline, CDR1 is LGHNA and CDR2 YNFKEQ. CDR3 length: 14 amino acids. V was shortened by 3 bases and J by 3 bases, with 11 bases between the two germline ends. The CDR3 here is CASSQALGKETQYF. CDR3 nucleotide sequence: TGTGCCAGCAGCCAGGCGCTGGGGAAAGAGACCCAGTACTTC.

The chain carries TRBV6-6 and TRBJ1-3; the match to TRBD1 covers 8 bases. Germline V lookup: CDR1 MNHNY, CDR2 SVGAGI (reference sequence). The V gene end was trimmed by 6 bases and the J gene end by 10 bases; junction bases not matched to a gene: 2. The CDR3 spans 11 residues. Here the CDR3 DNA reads TGTGCCAGCAGGGACAGGGTTACCATATATTTT. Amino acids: CASRDRVTIYF.

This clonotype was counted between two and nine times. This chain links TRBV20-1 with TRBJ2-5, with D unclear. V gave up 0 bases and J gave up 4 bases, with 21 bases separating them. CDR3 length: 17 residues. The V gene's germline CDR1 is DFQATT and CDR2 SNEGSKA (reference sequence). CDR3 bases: TGCAGTGCTAGAGAAGGAAGGGAAATCCTGTCAAGAGAGACCCAGTACTTC. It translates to CSAREGREILSRETQYF.

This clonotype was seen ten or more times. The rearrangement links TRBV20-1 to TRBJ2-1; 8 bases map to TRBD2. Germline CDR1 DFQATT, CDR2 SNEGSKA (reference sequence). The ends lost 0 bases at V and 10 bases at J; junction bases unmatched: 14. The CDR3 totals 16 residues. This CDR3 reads CSARDLYSGSIREQFF. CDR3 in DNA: TGCAGTGCTAGAGATCTTTACAGCGGGAGTATCCGGGAGCAGTTCTTC.

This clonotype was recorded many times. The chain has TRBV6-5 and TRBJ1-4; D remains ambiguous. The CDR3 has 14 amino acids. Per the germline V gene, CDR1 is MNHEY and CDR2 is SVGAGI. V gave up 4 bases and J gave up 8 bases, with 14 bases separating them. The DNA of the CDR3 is TGTGCCAGCAGTTCACGAGACATGTGGGAAAAACTGTTTTTT. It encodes CASSSRDMWEKLFF.

The CDR3 coding sequence is TGTGCCAGCAGTCAGGGGGTCGCGAACACTGAAGCTTTCTTT. The encoded protein is CASSQGVANTEAFF. The chain uses TRBV7-2 and TRBJ1-1; TRBD1 matches 7 bases. Germline V lookup: CDR1 SGHTA, CDR2 FQGNSA. Trimming removed 6 bases from V and 1 base from J; junction bases left unmatched: 5. The length of the CDR3 is 14 residues.

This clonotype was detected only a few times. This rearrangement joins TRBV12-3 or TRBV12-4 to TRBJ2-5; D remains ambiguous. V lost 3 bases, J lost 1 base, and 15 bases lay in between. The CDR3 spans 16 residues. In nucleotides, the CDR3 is TGTGCCAGCAGTTTGGGCGGTGATAGTCCCCAAGAGACCCAGTACTTC. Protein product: CASSLGGDSPQETQYF.

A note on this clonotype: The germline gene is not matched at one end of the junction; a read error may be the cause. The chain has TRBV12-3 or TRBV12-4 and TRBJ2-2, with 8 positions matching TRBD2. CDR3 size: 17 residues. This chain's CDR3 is CAGSFGGGRPSTGELFF. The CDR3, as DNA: TGTGCCGGCAGTTTCGGGGGGGGCCGGCCTTCAACCGGGGAGCTGTTTTTT.

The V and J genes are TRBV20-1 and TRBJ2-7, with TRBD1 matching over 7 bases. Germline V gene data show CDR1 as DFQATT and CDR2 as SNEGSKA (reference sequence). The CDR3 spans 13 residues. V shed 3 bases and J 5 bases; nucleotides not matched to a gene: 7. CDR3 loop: CSARTGYGDEQYF. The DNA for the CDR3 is TGCAGTGCTAGGACAGGGTACGGGGACGAGCAGTACTTC.

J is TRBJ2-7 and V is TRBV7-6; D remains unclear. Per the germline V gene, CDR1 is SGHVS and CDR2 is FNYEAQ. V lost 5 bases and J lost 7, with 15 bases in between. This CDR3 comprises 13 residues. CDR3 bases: TGTGCCAGCAGCGCTACCGCTGACGAGGAGCAGTACTTC. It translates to CASSATADEEQYF.

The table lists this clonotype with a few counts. Written as DNA, the CDR3 is TGTGCCAGCAGTGCGGCGCGCGCCCCGGGACTAGGGGGAGAAGCCAAAAACATTCAGTACTTC. Residues: CASSAARAPGLGGEAKNIQYF. The chain links TRBV25-1 to TRBJ2-4; 8 bases match TRBD2. The germline V gene encodes CDR1 MGHDK and CDR2 SYGVNS. CDR3 length: 21 amino acids. Germline trimming cut 4 bases from V and 0 bases from J; bases unmatched to any gene: 20.

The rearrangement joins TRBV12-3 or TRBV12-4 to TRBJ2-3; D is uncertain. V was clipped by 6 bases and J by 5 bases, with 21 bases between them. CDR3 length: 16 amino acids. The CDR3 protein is CASSPNGPFVGDTQYF. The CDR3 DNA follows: TGTGCCAGCAGCCCGAACGGGCCTTTTGTAGGAGATACGCAGTATTTT.

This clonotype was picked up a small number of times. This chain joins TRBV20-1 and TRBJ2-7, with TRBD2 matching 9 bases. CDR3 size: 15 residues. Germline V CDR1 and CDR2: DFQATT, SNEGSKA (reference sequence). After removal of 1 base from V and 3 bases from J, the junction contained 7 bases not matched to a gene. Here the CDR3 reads CSARGGGLAGYEQYF. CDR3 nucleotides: TGCAGTGCTAGAGGCGGGGGACTAGCCGGCTACGAGCAGTACTTC.

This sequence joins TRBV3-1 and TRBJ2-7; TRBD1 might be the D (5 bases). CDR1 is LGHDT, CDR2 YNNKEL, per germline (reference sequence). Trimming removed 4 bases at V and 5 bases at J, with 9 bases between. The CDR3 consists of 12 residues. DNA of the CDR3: TGTGCCAGCAGCCGGGGCGGCCACGAGCAGTACTTC. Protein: CASSRGGHEQYF.